Reported below is one TCR beta chain. Libraries were prepared by immunoSEQ multiplex PCR; TCRdb keeps only in-frame clonotypes and omits some of them. The table includes more than 110,000 clones, approximately 84% detected once. There are 16 residues in the CDR3. Per germline, CDR1 LGHDT and CDR2 YNNKEL (reference sequence). The V gene end was trimmed by 4 bases and the J gene end by 5 bases; junction bases not matched to a gene: 7. These data originate in a study of blood T cell repertoires in COVID-19. V usage is TRBV3-1 (or the pseudogene TRBV3-2) and J usage is TRBJ2-3, with 12 bases fitting TRBD2. The receptor was derived from a human donor in a cohort sampled during active COVID-19. The specimen sequenced was peripheral blood. This CDR3 reads CASSLRLAGERDTQYF. In DNA form, the CDR3 reads TGTGCCAGCAGCCTCCGACTAGCGGGAGAAAGAGATACGCAGTATTTT.